The entry below describes one T cell receptor (beta chain). This clonotype was counted between two and nine times. The antigen it binds to is not known. No clone much larger than this one lies a single base away; base qualities are absent. This specimen belongs to a study of identical twins (dated by TCRdb to about 2016). About the investigation overall: TCR alpha and beta repertoires from monozygotic twins, unrelated adults of various ages and cord blood were deep-sequenced to test whether fetal clonotypes persist. Replicate twin experiments were performed at different times using different library preparation protocols to rule out contamination. Broad study findings and their caveats: In beta out-of-frame sequences, excess twin sharing was weaker, because having fewer shared sequences lowered the signal-to-noise ratio. Out-of-frame TCR alpha sequences shared between twins showed an excess of low generation-probability sequences compared with coincidental sharing between unrelated individuals. Abundant cord blood beta clonotypes carried fewer insertions; young adult naive repertoires showed a weaker similar trend, while memory repertoires showed none. Conclusions relied on cross-sectional statistical analysis, since the same donors could not be followed over many years. Zero-insertion analyses could be partly confounded by invariant T cells such as MAIT and iNKT, though diverse VJ usage argued against such confounding for most clonotypes. In monozygotic twins, recombination models systematically underestimated out-of-frame TCR alpha sharing, but the models matched the sharing seen between unrelated individuals.

The germline V gene gives CDR1 as MNHEY and CDR2 as SVGAGI. Taken from cysteine to phenylalanine, the CDR3 has 14 residues. The only DNA kept is the CDR3, 42 bases in frame from the first base. Compared with germline, V lacks 4 bases and J lacks 2 bases; bases without a gene match: 4. Every donor was a healthy Caucasian. The twin cohort comprised three pairs of female monozygotic twins, all aged about 18 to 30 years. Peripheral blood mononuclear cells were used as the source from which RNA for TCR libraries was isolated. Library method: 5' RACE. TCRdb lists the instrument as Illumina HiSeq 2000. Template switching added a universal primer binding site, and the final cDNA carried a unique molecular identifier that allowed TCR cDNA molecules to be counted accurately. First-strand cDNA for TCR alpha and beta chains was synthesized from specific primers in the conserved constant-segment region. To control for contamination, every cDNA library carried two barcodes: a SMART-Mk sample barcode plus Illumina barcodes. TruSeq adapter sequences and Illumina sample barcodes were added in two successive PCR steps. The TCR alpha and beta cDNA libraries were sequenced on the Illumina HiSeq platform using custom primers. As for the original processing: Unique molecular identifiers were extracted from raw reads with MiGEC, and CDR3 positions were determined with MiXCR. Recombination models were inferred per individual with the repgenHMM and IGoR tools using an EM algorithm. Shared clonotypes were analyzed with the tcR package in R, and sharing was normalized by the product of cloneset sizes. To study raw recombination without the effects of thymic and clonal selection, out-of-frame nonproductive sequences were analyzed. TCRdb reanalyzed the raw reads on its own, using fastp at Q25 for trimming and MiXCR for clone calling, and kept in-frame beta chains. All rows with the same CDR3 protein become a single entry with the most common DNA and genes. TCRdb's processing, not the authors', yielded these V and J calls. The sample records roughly 750,000 distinct CDR3 sequences, 21% of which are singletons. The ten most abundant clones make up 4.3% of the sample.

Another study also made use of these data, one on T cells expressing NK-cell markers. As noted in the second study: Three sorted T-cell subsets (CD3+CD56+NKG2C+, CD3+CD56+NKG2C- and CD3+CD56-NKG2C+) from 8 or 9 donors had their TCR beta-chain repertoires profiled. Seven of the eight sequenced donors were HCMV-seropositive and one was HCMV-seronegative. In several experiments an anti-gammadeltaTCR antibody was added to restrict sorting to alphabetaTCR-expressing T cells. In roughly six donors, the dominant CD3+CD56+NKG2C+ clonotypes were among the top 10 CD8+ clonotypes and accounted for roughly 1.0-8% of CD8+ T cells. Those dominant clonotypes were again the most abundant among CD3+CD56-NKG2C+ cells in a handful of donors, at roughly 28.3-60.1%. Whether the expanded NKG2C-expressing T cell clones were specific for HCMV antigens was left unclear. The eight sequenced donors were randomly selected healthy volunteers, three men and five women. To determine HCMV serostatus, a commercial ELISA kit was used to detect HCMV-specific IgG in serum. For roughly six donors, bulk peripheral blood T-cell repertoires were also sequenced from unsorted PBMC. MIGEC handled demultiplexing of the reads and grouping by UMI, while MiTCR was used to assemble and quantify clonotypes. To exclude erroneous sequences, any TCR cDNA sequence not supported by at least two reads was discarded. The tcR package was used for downstream repertoire analysis, and clonotypes were matched between fractions using CDR3 nucleotide sequence together with V segment. VDJmatch was used to annotate antigen specificity against VDJdb, with one amino acid substitution allowed in CDR3.

This TCR was recovered from a woman younger than 30 in good health. Recombination connected TRBV6-5 to TRBJ1-1; TRBD1 matches 7 bases in the middle. Sequencing was carried out using PBMCs. The sequence in DNA is TGTGCCAGCAGTTTGACAGGGAGTAACACTGAAGCTTTCTTT. Its protein product is CASSLTGSNTEAFF.